This T cell receptor (beta chain) stems from a study of T-cell reconstitution after alpha-beta-depleted transplantation in children. Unique molecular identifiers were used to barcode this TCRbeta library. TCRdb recomputed calls from the PCR reads with MiXCR, one row per CDR3 protein. The sample has 80,000 to 95,000 distinct CDR3 sequences; about 8% are singletons. This clonotype has at least ten counts. V was trimmed by 2 bases and J by 2 bases, leaving 7 bases between them. CDR3 size: 14 residues. The chain has TRBV12-3 or TRBV12-4 and TRBJ1-3; no firm D call. The sequences come from PBMCs from the stem cell graft donor, collected from the stem cell graft. The sequence was obtained from a human donor who donated a stem cell graft to a child with congenital amegakaryocytic thrombocytopenia. CDR3 in amino acids: CASSLRRAGNTIYF. CDR3 coding DNA: TGTGCCAGCAGTTTACGGAGAGCTGGAAACACCATATATTTT.